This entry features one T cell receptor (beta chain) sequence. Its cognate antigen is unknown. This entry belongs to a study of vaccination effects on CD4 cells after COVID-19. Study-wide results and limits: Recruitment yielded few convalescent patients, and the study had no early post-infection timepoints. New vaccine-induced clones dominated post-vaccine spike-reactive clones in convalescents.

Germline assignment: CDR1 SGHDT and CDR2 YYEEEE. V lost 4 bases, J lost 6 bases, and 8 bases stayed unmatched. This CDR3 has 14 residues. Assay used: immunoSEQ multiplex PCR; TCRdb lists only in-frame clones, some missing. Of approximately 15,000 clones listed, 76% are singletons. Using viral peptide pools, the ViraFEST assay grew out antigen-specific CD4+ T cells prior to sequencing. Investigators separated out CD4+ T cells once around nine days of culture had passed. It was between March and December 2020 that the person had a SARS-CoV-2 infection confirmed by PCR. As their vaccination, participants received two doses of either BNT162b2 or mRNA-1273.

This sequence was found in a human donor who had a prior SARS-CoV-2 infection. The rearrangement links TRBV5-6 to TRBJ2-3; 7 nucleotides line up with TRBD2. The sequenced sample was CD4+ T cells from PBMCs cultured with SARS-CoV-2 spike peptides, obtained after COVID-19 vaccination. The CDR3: CASSAEDGGDTQYF. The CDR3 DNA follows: TGTGCCAGCAGCGCCGAGGACGGGGGGGATACGCAGTATTTT.